Presented here are 30 T cell receptor beta chains from one specimen sequenced in a study of T cells of healthy individuals. TCRdb processed the 5' RACE reads anew with MiXCR; each CDR3 protein has one entry. The sample lists fewer than 75,000 distinct CDR3 sequences, 15% to 20% occurring once. These receptors all stem from a human donor in good health.

This clonotype appeared many times. The chain combines TRBV9 with TRBJ2-2; a weak D match, TRBD2 (6 bases). The CDR3 is 16 amino acids. In germline, CDR1 is SGDLS, CDR2 YYNGEE. V lost 0 bases, J lost 0 bases, and 9 bases lay in between. CDR3 DNA: TGTGCCAGCAGCGTAGTGGCGGGATCGAACACCGGGGAGCTGTTTTTT. Translation: CASSVVAGSNTGELFF.

The V and J genes are TRBV5-8 and TRBJ1-4; 10 bases are shared with TRBD1. This CDR3 spans 14 amino acids. Germline V gene lookup returns CDR1 SGHTS and CDR2 YDEGEE. Trimming took 4 bases from V and 10 from J; bases not matched to a gene: 7. CDR3 sequence reads: CASSRGQGRGKLFF. For the CDR3, the DNA is TGTGCCAGCAGCCGGGGACAGGGGAGAGGAAAACTGTTTTTT.

This clonotype came up a few times. The V gene is TRBV29-1, the J gene TRBJ1-5; weak D call: TRBD1 (6 bases). Trimming stripped 4 bases from V and 0 bases from J, with 10 bases between. The germline V gene has CDR1 SQVTM and CDR2 ANQGSEA. The CDR3 covers 14 residues. The CDR3 nucleotides read TGCAGCGTTGGTTGGGGGGCTAGCAATCAGCCCCAGCATTTT. Protein sequence: CSVGWGASNQPQHF.

This clonotype was found a few times. The rearrangement uses TRBV6-6 and TRBJ1-2, with D possibly TRBD1 on 6 matching bases. V was pared by 0 bases and J by 4 bases, with 9 bases between. CDR1 is MNHNY, CDR2 SVGAGI, per germline (reference sequence). CDR3 length: 14 residues. The DNA of the CDR3 is TGTGCCAGCAGTTACTCGATGGACAGCTATGGCTACACCTTC. Amino acids: CASSYSMDSYGYTF.

J is TRBJ1-2 and V is TRBV7-2; D ambiguous. V lost 5 bases to trimming and J lost 0 bases, with 7 bases between them. Germline lookup yields CDR1 SGHTA and CDR2 FQGNSA. The CDR3 contains 13 residues. In nucleotides, the CDR3 is TGTGCCAGCAGCCGCACAGCTAACTATGGCTACACCTTC. This codes for CASSRTANYGYTF.

This clonotype was detected many times. The rearrangement joins TRBV10-3 to TRBJ2-7; possible D gene TRBD2, 5 bases. This CDR3 is built from 14 residues. Between the trimmed V and J ends, which lost 4 bases and 2 bases, there was a span of 12 bases. From germline, CDR1 is ENHRY and CDR2 SYGVKD. CDR3 sequence: CAISARADAYEQYF. CDR3 DNA sequence: TGTGCCATCAGTGCTCGAGCGGACGCCTACGAGCAGTACTTC.

This clonotype was observed at least ten times. V and J are TRBV20-1 and TRBJ2-3; D remains ambiguous. The CDR3 length is 12 residues. V gave up 3 bases and J gave up 0 bases, with 4 bases separating them. CDR1 DFQATT and CDR2 SNEGSKA come from the germline V gene (reference sequence). Here the CDR3 DNA reads TGCAGTGCTAGCCCTAGCACAGATACGCAGTATTTT. Protein product: CSASPSTDTQYF.

The chain employs TRBV9 and TRBJ2-1; TRBD1 matches 7 bases. The CDR3 has 16 amino acids. Germline trimming cut 4 bases from V and 2 bases from J; bases unmatched to any gene: 9. The V gene's germline CDR1 is SGDLS and CDR2 YYNGEE. This chain's CDR3 is CASSSLTGTAYNEQFF. Here the CDR3 DNA reads TGTGCCAGCAGCTCCTTAACCGGGACAGCCTACAATGAGCAGTTCTTC.

This clonotype was detected only a few times. This chain uses TRBV27 with TRBJ2-5; 9 nucleotides agree with TRBD1. Germline V CDR1 and CDR2: MNHEY, SMNVEV (reference sequence). CDR3 length: 14 residues. The V segment lost 5 bases and the J segment 7 bases; nucleotides outside the gene matches: 8. CDR3 loop: CASSNPLGQGTQYF. The CDR3 DNA reads TGTGCCAGCAGTAACCCCCTGGGACAGGGGACCCAGTACTTC.

This clonotype was observed at least ten times. The CDR3 loop is CASSRDQNTEAFF. The CDR3 bases are TGTGCCAGCAGCAGGGATCAGAACACTGAAGCTTTCTTT. This chain uses TRBV7-9 with TRBJ1-1, with D uncertain. V was cut by 5 bases and J by 1 base, with 8 bases left in between. This CDR3 region has 13 residues. Germline CDR1 reads SEHNR; CDR2 reads FQNEAQ (reference sequence).

The rearrangement links TRBV7-9 to TRBJ1-5; D gene uncertain. The germline gives CDR1 SEHNR, CDR2 FQNEAQ (reference sequence). The CDR3 sequence is 15 residues long. Trimming shortened V by 5 bases and J by 1 base, and 12 bases separated the two germline ends. The CDR3 sequence: CASSLTGVSNQPQHF. Written as DNA, the CDR3 is TGTGCCAGCAGCCTCACCGGGGTGAGCAATCAGCCCCAGCATTTT.

This clonotype appeared many times. This chain links TRBV7-9 with TRBJ1-6; D is ambiguous. This CDR3 contains 13 residues. Germline V gene data show CDR1 as SEHNR and CDR2 as FQNEAQ (reference sequence). Trimming removed 5 bases from V and 8 bases from J, with 10 bases in between. The CDR3 DNA is TGTGCCAGCAGCACCCCGGGTGATTCACCCCTCCACTTT. It codes for CASSTPGDSPLHF.

This clonotype turned up a few times. The gene calls are TRBV4-3 and TRBJ2-7; 7 bases line up with TRBD1. This CDR3 contains 15 residues. CDR1 is LGHNA, CDR2 YSLEER, per germline. J was trimmed by 2 bases and V by 2 bases; bases with no gene match: 6. The CDR3 spells CASSQNRGQAYEQYF. The CDR3 nucleotides are TGCGCCAGCAGCCAAAACAGGGGACAAGCCTACGAGCAGTACTTC.

This clonotype was counted ten times or more. The J gene is TRBJ2-5, the V gene TRBV4-3; the D is unclear. The CDR3 runs 14 residues. The germline V and J ends were trimmed by 0 bases and 5 bases, with 10 bases remaining between them. Germline V gives CDR1 LGHNA, CDR2 YSLEER. CDR3 in DNA: TGCGCCAGCAGCCAAGACCGGCTTAGGGAGACCCAGTACTTC. Amino acid sequence: CASSQDRLRETQYF.

This chain connects TRBV11-2 to TRBJ1-1; 7 bases match TRBD1. The germline V gene encodes CDR1 SGHAT and CDR2 FQNNGV. This CDR3 is 16 amino acids long. The V and J ends lost 5 bases and 3 bases, in that order; junction bases with no gene match: 12. This CDR3 reads CASSPPTGRRHTEAFF. Here the CDR3 DNA reads TGTGCCAGCAGCCCACCGACAGGGAGAAGGCACACTGAAGCTTTCTTT.

This clonotype was seen many times. The chain links TRBV4-1 to TRBJ2-4, with D unresolved. This CDR3 is built from 17 residues. Trimming took off 0 bases at V and 0 bases at J, with 12 bases between the two ends. CDR1 and CDR2 from the germline V gene are MGHRA and YSYEKL. The CDR3 loop reads CASSQEISALAKNIQYF. The CDR3, as DNA: TGCGCCAGCAGCCAAGAAATTTCGGCACTAGCCAAAAACATTCAGTACTTC.

This clonotype was detected ten times or more. This chain joins TRBV7-2 and TRBJ2-3, with 9 bases fitting TRBD2. CDR3 size: 15 residues. V was pared by 5 bases and J by 0 bases, with 3 bases of the junction left unmatched. Germline V gene sequence: CDR1 SGHTA, CDR2 FQGNSA. The CDR3: CASSPTSGSTDTQYF. In DNA, the CDR3 is TGTGCCAGCAGCCCCACTAGCGGGAGCACAGATACGCAGTATTTT.

This clonotype was observed a handful of times. The V gene is TRBV4-1, the J gene TRBJ2-1; D possibly corresponds to TRBD1 (5 bases). The V gene lost 2 bases and the J gene lost 2 bases, with 10 bases spanning the gap. Germline assignment: CDR1 MGHRA and CDR2 YSYEKL. The CDR3 is 15 amino acids. CDR3 protein: CASSQQGTPYNEQFF. In DNA, the CDR3 is TGCGCCAGCAGCCAACAGGGAACCCCCTACAATGAGCAGTTCTTC.

This chain joins TRBV30 and TRBJ2-7; D is ambiguous. The ends were cut back, 1 base at V and 5 bases at J, with 6 bases in the middle. CDR1 and CDR2 (germline): GTSNPN, SVGIG (reference sequence). CDR3 length: 11 amino acids. CDR3 loop: CAWSETDEQYF. The CDR3 bases are TGTGCCTGGAGTGAAACAGACGAGCAGTACTTC.

This chain joins TRBV5-1 and TRBJ2-7, with D hard to call. The CDR3 has 15 residues. Trimming left V 7 bases short and J 7 bases short, with 24 bases between. The germline V gene has CDR1 SGHRS and CDR2 YFSETQ. CDR3 in DNA: TGCGCCAGCGAAGAAGGTGGACCCCGCGAACAGGAGCAGTACTTC. Translation gives CASEEGGPREQEQYF.

A few counts support this clonotype. The V gene is TRBV7-9, the J gene TRBJ2-5, with TRBD1 matching over 8 bases. Trimming cost V 0 bases and J 2 bases; bases outside gene matches: 8. This CDR3 is built from 17 residues. Germline V gene lookup returns CDR1 SEHNR and CDR2 FQNEAQ (reference sequence). The DNA of the CDR3 is TGTGCCAGCAGCTTAGCCTCAGGGGGCGCGGGGCAAGAGACCCAGTACTTC. Its protein is CASSLASGGAGQETQYF.

V usage is TRBV6-2 or TRBV6-3 and J usage is TRBJ2-3, with D perhaps being TRBD1 or TRBD2 (5 bases each). The length of the CDR3 is 14 residues. The V end was cut by 7 bases, the J end by 3 bases, with 14 bases between. Germline assignment: CDR1 MNHEY and CDR2 SVGEGT. The CDR3 DNA is TGTGCCAGCAACCATGGGGACCGTACAGATACGCAGTATTTT. Translated, it gives CASNHGDRTDTQYF.

The V and J genes are TRBV6-1 and TRBJ1-1, with D possibly matching TRBD1 (6 bases). With 8 bases removed from V and 10 bases from J, the gap between germline ends came to 20 bases. Germline-derived CDR1 and CDR2 are MNHNS and SASEGT. CDR3 size: 13 residues. CDR3 loop: CASVTGTLKGAFF. CDR3 nucleotide sequence: TGTGCCAGCGTAACAGGGACACTTAAGGGAGCTTTCTTT.

The chain links TRBV28 to TRBJ2-1; 9 positions agree with TRBD2. V dropped 2 bases and J dropped 14; count of bases not matched to a gene: 4. The CDR3 is 12 residues long. Germline V gives CDR1 MDHEN, CDR2 SYDVKM. CDR3 in amino acids: CASSLRGGEEFF. CDR3 nucleotides: TGTGCCAGCAGTTTACGCGGGGGGGAGGAGTTCTTC. The whole variable domain, remainder taken from reference TRBV28 and TRBJ2-1, is DVKVTQSSRYLVKRTGEKVFLECVQDMDHENMFWYRQDPGLGLRLIYFSYDVKMKEKGDIPEGYSVSREKKERFSLILESASTNQTSMYLCASSLRGGEEFFGPGTRLTVL.

This clonotype has a count of ten or more. The chain employs TRBV3-1 and TRBJ1-1; D not certain. Per the germline V gene, CDR1 is LGHDT and CDR2 is YNNKEL (reference sequence). Trimming removed 4 bases from V and 2 bases from J, with 2 bases in between. The CDR3 runs 11 residues. The CDR3 nucleotides are TGTGCCAGCAGCCTAAACACTGAAGCTTTCTTT. Translating it yields CASSLNTEAFF. Using reference TRBV3-1 and TRBJ1-1 for the parts outside the CDR3, the full variable domain is DTAVSQTPKYLVTQMGNDKSIKCEQNLGHDTMYWYKQDSKKFLKIMFSYNNKELIINETVPNRFSPKSPDKAHLNLHINSLELGDSAVYFCASSLNTEAFFGQGTRLTVV.

With regard to this clonotype: A read error may account for a junction end that differs from germline. The chain has TRBV18 and TRBJ2-7; 10 nucleotides line up with TRBD1. CDR1 and CDR2 (germline): KGHSH, LQKENI. CDR3 length: 15 amino acids. The CDR3 DNA reads TGTGCCAGCTCAGCACCGGGACAGGGGACCTACGAGCAGTACTTC. Translating gives CASSAPGQGTYEQYF. Based on the CDR3 plus reference TRBV18 and TRBJ2-7, the full variable domain is NAGVMQNPRHLVRRRGQEARLRCSPMKGHSHVYWYRQLPEEGLKFMVYLQKENIIDESGMPKERFSAEFPKEGPSILRIQQVVRGDSAAYFCASSAPGQGTYEQYFGPGTRLTVT.

The V call is TRBV21-1, the J call TRBJ2-4; TRBD2 is the table's D call, not checked against the DNA. TRBV21-1 is flagged as a pseudogene. The CDR3 is 16 amino acids. The CDR3 bases are TGTGCCAGCAGCCGCTCGACAGGGCCCTTGGAAAACATTCAGTACTTC. It translates to CASSRSTGPLENIQYF.

The chain uses TRBV30 and TRBJ2-1, with 9 positions matching TRBD2. This CDR3 region has 12 residues. The germline CDR1 and CDR2 sequences are GTSNPN and SVGIG (reference sequence). The trim removed 3 bases at V and 15 bases at J, leaving 9 bases unmatched. The CDR3 here is CAWSETSGPGFF. In DNA form, the CDR3 reads TGTGCCTGGAGCGAAACTAGCGGGCCGGGGTTCTTC.

This clonotype has at least ten counts. The chain recombines TRBV7-2 with TRBJ1-5; D call uncertain. Trimming removed 1 base from V and 7 bases from J, with 23 bases in between. The CDR3 has 18 amino acids. The germline gives CDR1 SGHTA, CDR2 FQGNSA. CDR3 sequence: CASSLVRATTTMVQPQHF. CDR3 bases: TGTGCCAGCAGCTTAGTTAGGGCGACCACCACAATGGTGCAGCCCCAGCATTTT.

In DNA form, the CDR3 reads TGTGCCAGCAGCTTAAGCGGGGGTTTTGGGGCCAACGTCCTGACTTTC. It encodes CASSLSGGFGANVLTF. The rearrangement uses TRBV7-3 and TRBJ2-6, with 7 nucleotides matching TRBD2. Germline loops: CDR1 SGHTA, CDR2 FQGTGA. The V segment lost 1 base and the J segment 3 bases; nucleotides outside the gene matches: 3. The CDR3 has 16 residues.